This paragraph reports one T cell receptor beta chain. No antigen is known for it. These data belong to a study of cytomegalovirus exposure and HLA in healthy donors. Study-level points and caveats: CMV serostatus was the sole immune exposure information available.

Both 60 Vbeta primers and 13 Jbeta primers went into the PCR. TCRdb's copy holds only in-frame clones and misses some; the assay was immunoSEQ multiplex PCR. The sample table includes 130,000 or so clones. This CDR3 contains 13 residues. Germline V CDR1 and CDR2: MNHEY, SVGAGI. The junction had 7 bases not matched to a gene; V was cut back by 7 bases and J by 10 bases. The gene calls are TRBV6-5 and TRBJ2-1; 10 nucleotides match TRBD1. The sample was PBMCs. The TCR sequence derives from a man aged 18 to 35 in good health and CMV-seronegative. The chain's CDR3 is CASKGQGIREQFF. CDR3 nucleotide sequence: TGTGCCAGCAAGGGACAGGGGATAAGGGAGCAGTTCTTC.